This TCR beta chain was recovered during a study of blood T cell repertoires in COVID-19. Background on the study: The study drew acute and convalescent COVID-19 samples from the United States, Italy and Spain. Nucleic acid was either cDNA or gDNA, and it came from T cells, B-cell-depleted T cells, or PBMCs.

The CDR3 is made up of 15 amino acids. Germline V gives CDR1 SGHNT, CDR2 YYREEE (reference sequence). Trimming cost V 0 bases and J 1 base, with 10 bases left between them. Only in-frame clones appear in the TCRdb table, and some are missing; sequencing was by immunoSEQ multiplex PCR. The sample includes under 250,000 clones, around 84% of them seen just once. This sequence joins TRBV5-4 and TRBJ1-1, with TRBD1 as a possible D gene (5 bases). The sequenced material came from peripheral blood. The TCR comes from a woman aged 55-69 years who had recovered from COVID-19. For the CDR3, the DNA is TGTGCCAGCAGCTTGGATTGGACACGGAACACTGAAGCTTTCTTT. It is translated as CASSLDWTRNTEAFF. Drawing the rest from reference TRBV5-4 and TRBJ1-1, the complete variable domain is ETGVTQSPTHLIKTRGQQVTLRCSSQSGHNTVSWYQQALGQGPQFIFQYYREEENGRGNFPPRFSGLQFPNYSSELNVNALELDDSALYLCASSLDWTRNTEAFFGQGTRLTVV.